What follows are 27 T cell receptor beta chains derived from one specimen sequenced in a study of blood T cell repertoires in COVID-19. Generated by immunoSEQ multiplex PCR, the TCRdb table keeps only in-frame clones and is missing some. The sample has fewer than 100,000 clones, around 79% seen once; the top ten hold approximately 22%. Sequencing was carried out using peripheral blood. These TCRs come from a human donor in a cohort sampled during active COVID-19.

This clone has only a few counts. The CDR3, as DNA: TGTGCCACCAGCAGATACAGGGTGAAATACGAGCAGTACTTC. Amino acids: CATSRYRVKYEQYF. The gene calls are TRBV15 and TRBJ2-7, with D perhaps matching TRBD1 (6 bases). Trimming stripped 2 bases from V and 4 bases from J, with 12 bases between. Germline CDR1 is LNHNV and CDR2 is YYDKDF (reference sequence). CDR3 length equals 14 residues.

The gene calls are TRBV4-1 and TRBJ2-5; a possible D gene is TRBD1 (6 bases). Trimming took 0 bases from V and 5 from J, leaving 19 bases between them. The CDR3 runs to 17 residues. Germline V gene data show CDR1 as MGHRA and CDR2 as YSYEKL. CDR3: CASSQEGPWGRVETQYF. CDR3 nucleotide sequence: TGCGCCAGCAGCCAAGAGGGCCCGTGGGGGCGGGTCGAGACCCAGTACTTC.

In this sample, this clone turned up once. This sequence joins TRBV18 and TRBJ2-5, with 9 nucleotides matching TRBD1. V lost 8 bases, J lost 5 bases, and 6 bases stayed unmatched. Germline values: CDR1 KGHSH, CDR2 LQKENI. The CDR3 covers 13 residues. CDR3 sequence (DNA): TGTGCCAGCCAGGGACAGGGCTTTGAGACCCAGTACTTC. It codes for CASQGQGFETQYF.

The V gene is TRBV11-2, the J gene TRBJ1-3; D remains ambiguous. V lost 0 bases to trimming and J lost 5 bases, with 11 bases between them. The CDR3 has 15 amino acids. From germline, CDR1 is SGHAT and CDR2 FQNNGV. CDR3 loop: CASSLDLGSRNTIYF. CDR3 DNA sequence: TGTGCCAGCAGCTTAGACTTGGGCTCCCGAAACACCATATATTTT.

In its sample, this clone was seen once. The genes are TRBV29-1 and TRBJ2-5, with D possibly being TRBD1 (5 bases). Germline CDR1 is SQVTM and CDR2 is ANQGSEA. This CDR3 contains 15 residues. The V end lost 2 bases, the J end lost 1 base, and 14 bases lay between the germline ends. For the CDR3, the DNA is TGCAGCGTTGAACCCCTCAGGGCAGTCCAAGAGACCCAGTACTTC. Protein product: CSVEPLRAVQETQYF.

The chain recombines TRBV21-1 with TRBJ2-7; TRBD1, the table's D call, lacks a check against the DNA. TRBV21-1 is a recognized pseudogene. The CDR3 loop spans 16 amino acids. The CDR3 sequence is CASSTSDMCSSYEQYF. The CDR3 coding sequence is TGTGCCAGCAGCACCTCTGACATGTGTAGCTCCTACGAGCAGTACTTC.

This clone was detected many times. V and J are TRBV25-1 and TRBJ1-1; D call uncertain. The CDR3 covers 12 residues. V was clipped by 1 base and J by 9 bases, with 9 bases between them. Germline V gives CDR1 MGHDK, CDR2 SYGVNS. The CDR3 protein is CASSELTDQAFF. DNA for the CDR3: TGTGCCAGCAGTGAATTAACTGATCAAGCTTTCTTT. The entire variable domain, with the rest obtained from reference TRBV25-1 and TRBJ1-1, is as follows: EADIYQTPRYLVIGTGKKITLECSQTMGHDKMYWYQQDPGMELHLIHYSYGVNSTEKGDLSSESTVSRIRTEHFPLTLESARPSHTSQYLCASSELTDQAFFGQGTRLTVV.

J is TRBJ2-3 and V is TRBV6-4; TRBD2 aligns across 8 bases. This CDR3 has 13 amino acids. With V trimmed by 4 bases and J by 5 bases, 2 bases remained unmatched. CDR1 and CDR2 from the germline V gene are MRHNA and SNTAGT. The CDR3 DNA reads TGTGCCAGCAGTGCTCTAGCGGGAGATACGCAGTATTTT. It specifies CASSALAGDTQYF.

This chain joins TRBV4-1 and TRBJ1-4; D gene unclear. CDR1 and CDR2 from the germline V gene are MGHRA and YSYEKL. The CDR3 is 14 residues long. The V end was cut by 2 bases, the J end by 7 bases, with 11 bases between. The CDR3, as DNA: TGCGCCAGCAGCCAAAGCGTGAAAGGTGAAAAACTGTTTTTT. Translating gives CASSQSVKGEKLFF.

This chain joins TRBV11-2 and TRBJ2-7; TRBD2 aligns across 11 bases. The CDR3 extends over 17 amino acids. Trimming removed 3 bases from V and 4 bases from J; junction bases left unmatched: 11. Germline V lookup: CDR1 SGHAT, CDR2 FQNNGV. CDR3 loop: CASSLSILAGGPYEQYF. CDR3 coding DNA: TGTGCCAGCAGCTTGTCAATCTTAGCGGGAGGGCCATACGAGCAGTACTTC.

This clone was detected once. The chain combines TRBV28 with TRBJ1-1, with unresolved D. V lost 6 bases, J lost 3 bases, and 11 bases lay in between. The V gene's germline CDR1 is MDHEN and CDR2 SYDVKM. This CDR3 contains 13 residues. The CDR3 coding sequence is TGTGCCAGCAGCCCCGCCCCGGACACTGAAGCTTTCTTT. It translates to CASSPAPDTEAFF. The full variable domain, its missing parts supplied by reference TRBV28 and TRBJ1-1, is DVKVTQSSRYLVKRTGEKVFLECVQDMDHENMFWYRQDPGLGLRLIYFSYDVKMKEKGDIPEGYSVSREKKERFSLILESASTNQTSMYLCASSPAPDTEAFFGQGTRLTVV.

The gene calls are TRBV14 and TRBJ1-3; the D is unclear. This CDR3 is built from 13 residues. Trimming took 0 bases from V and 5 from J, leaving 5 bases between them. Germline CDR1 SGHDN, CDR2 FVKESK. The CDR3, as DNA: TGTGCCAGCAGCCAAGACCAGAGAAACACCATATATTTT. It encodes CASSQDQRNTIYF. The full variable domain, rest sourced from reference TRBV14 and TRBJ1-3, is EAGVTQFPSHSVIEKGQTVTLRCDPISGHDNLYWYRRVMGKEIKFLLHFVKESKQDESGMPNNRFLAERTGGTYSTLKVQPAELEDSGVYFCASSQDQRNTIYFGEGSWLTVV.

V gene TRBV2 combines with J gene TRBJ2-1; 10 nucleotides match TRBD2. Germline loops: CDR1 SNHLY, CDR2 FYNNEI. CDR3 size: 19 residues. J gave up 0 bases and V 7 bases, and 15 bases lay outside the gene matches. CDR3 DNA: TGTGCCAGCAAAAATAGCGGGAGGCCCCCATCGAGCTCCTACAATGAGCAGTTCTTC. It is translated as CASKNSGRPPSSSYNEQFF.

V gene TRBV3-1 (or the pseudogene TRBV3-2) combines with J gene TRBJ1-6; the D is unclear. Germline V gene sequence: CDR1 LGHDT, CDR2 YNNKEL (reference sequence). The CDR3 covers 13 residues. The ends were cut back, 0 bases at V and 8 bases at J, with 5 bases in the middle. The CDR3 coding sequence is TGTGCCAGCAGCCAAGATCAGGATTCACCCCTCCACTTT. It translates to CASSQDQDSPLHF.

This clone appeared a single time. J is TRBJ1-2 and V is TRBV5-6; TRBD1 is a possible D gene (5 bases). The length of the CDR3 is 17 residues. Germline-derived CDR1 and CDR2 are SGHDT and YYEEEE. The V end was cut by 4 bases, the J end by 4 bases, with 23 bases between. CDR3 nucleotides: TGTGCCAGCAGCCCCCCGGGGGGGACCAATAAAATCTATGGCTACACCTTC. This encodes CASSPPGGTNKIYGYTF. The complete variable domain, with remaining parts taken from reference TRBV5-6 and TRBJ1-2, reads DAGVTQSPTHLIKTRGQQVTLRCSPKSGHDTVSWYQQALGQGPQFIFQYYEEEERQRGNFPDRFSGHQFPNYSSELNVNALLLGDSALYLCASSPPGGTNKIYGYTFGSGTRLTVV.

This clone was seen a few times. V gene TRBV2 combines with J gene TRBJ1-3; 9 bases line up with TRBD1. Germline loops: CDR1 SNHLY, CDR2 FYNNEI. V shed 6 bases, J shed 8 bases, and the junction held 2 bases outside the gene matches. The CDR3 contains 12 residues. CDR3 in DNA: TGTGCCAGCAGGGACAGGGGCGACACCATATATTTT. Translated, it gives CASRDRGDTIYF.

The gene calls are TRBV28 and TRBJ1-1; 8 bases map to TRBD1. Germline values: CDR1 MDHEN, CDR2 SYDVKM. The V and J ends lost 7 bases and 4 bases, in that order; junction bases with no gene match: 8. This CDR3 spans 14 amino acids. The CDR3 loop is CASTPFQGATEAFF. CDR3 sequence (DNA): TGTGCCAGCACCCCTTTTCAGGGGGCCACTGAAGCTTTCTTT.

The chain carries TRBV2 and TRBJ2-7; TRBD2 matches at 7 bases. Germline trimming cut 8 bases from V and 5 bases from J; bases unmatched to any gene: 9. CDR1 is SNHLY and CDR2 is FYNNEI in the germline V gene. The CDR3 totals 13 residues. CDR3 sequence: CASGRANPHEQYF. For the CDR3, the DNA is TGTGCCAGCGGGAGGGCTAATCCCCACGAGCAGTACTTC.

The table lists this clone with a count of one. The chain links TRBV7-3 to TRBJ2-3, with 13 bases lining up with TRBD2. V lost 5 bases, J lost 2 bases, and 4 bases stayed unmatched. Germline CDR1 reads SGHTA; CDR2 reads FQGTGA. The CDR3 is 16 residues long. The CDR3 region is CASSLGTSGITDTQYF. The DNA of the CDR3 is TGTGCCAGCAGCCTAGGGACTAGCGGGATCACAGATACGCAGTATTTT. Filled out from reference TRBV7-3 and TRBJ2-3, the complete variable domain reads GAGVSQTPSNKVTEKGKYVELRCDPISGHTALYWYRQSLGQGPEFLIYFQGTGAADDSGLPNDRFFAVRPEGSVSTLKIQRTERGDSAVYLCASSLGTSGITDTQYFGPGTRLTVL.

The V call is TRBV28, the J call TRBJ1-4, with unresolved D. Trimming shortened V by 5 bases and J by 6 bases, and 13 bases separated the two germline ends. CDR1 and CDR2 from the germline V gene are MDHEN and SYDVKM. This CDR3 is built from 14 residues. CDR3 residues: CASSVRTADEKLFF. CDR3 DNA: TGTGCCAGCAGTGTCAGGACTGCTGATGAAAAACTGTTTTTT.

This chain links TRBV2 with TRBJ2-3, with TRBD2 matching over 9 bases. The J segment lost 2 bases and the V segment lost 5 bases, leaving 5 bases of the junction unmatched. CDR1 is SNHLY and CDR2 is FYNNEI in the germline V gene. This CDR3 contains 15 residues. The chain's CDR3 is CASSRLAAPTDTQYF. The CDR3 DNA sequence: TGTGCCAGCAGTCGACTAGCGGCACCCACAGATACGCAGTATTTT.

The J gene is TRBJ2-5, the V gene TRBV6-1, with D possibly TRBD2 on 6 matching bases. The CDR3 is made up of 15 amino acids. CDR1 is MNHNS, CDR2 SASEGT, per germline. Between the trimmed V and J ends, which lost 2 bases and 2 bases, there was a span of 12 bases. The CDR3 nucleotides read TGTGCCAGCAGTGAATGGGGCGGGGAACAAGAGACCCAGTACTTC. Translated: CASSEWGGEQETQYF.

A single count supports this clone. V is TRBV6-5 and J is TRBJ1-2; weak D call: TRBD1 (6 bases). V lost 6 bases and J 1 base, leaving 9 bases between the germline ends. The CDR3 loop spans 13 amino acids. Per germline, CDR1 MNHEY and CDR2 SVGAGI. In DNA, the CDR3 is TGTGCCAGCAGCCTAGGGGGTAACTATGGCTACACCTTC. Protein: CASSLGGNYGYTF.

The J gene is TRBJ2-1, the V gene TRBV9; TRBD2 is a possible D gene (6 bases). CDR3 length equals 18 residues. Germline CDR1 SGDLS, CDR2 YYNGEE. Trimming pared 0 bases from V and 0 bases from J, leaving 16 bases between. The CDR3 is CASSVDFSGHSSYNEQFF. The CDR3 coding sequence is TGTGCCAGCAGCGTAGATTTTAGCGGCCATAGCTCCTACAATGAGCAGTTCTTC.

V gene TRBV5-6 combines with J gene TRBJ2-3, with 9 nucleotides matching TRBD2. The CDR3 has 16 residues. Germline CDR1 and CDR2: SGHDT and YYEEEE. With 0 bases clipped from V and 3 bases from J, the junction kept 5 bases outside the gene matches. The CDR3 DNA reads as TGTGCCAGCAGCTTGGCCCCTCTAGCGGGAACAGATACGCAGTATTTT. This translates into CASSLAPLAGTDTQYF. Based on the CDR3 plus reference TRBV5-6 and TRBJ2-3, the full variable domain is DAGVTQSPTHLIKTRGQQVTLRCSPKSGHDTVSWYQQALGQGPQFIFQYYEEEERQRGNFPDRFSGHQFPNYSSELNVNALLLGDSALYLCASSLAPLAGTDTQYFGPGTRLTVL.

This clone was detected many times. The chain is built from TRBV5-3 and TRBJ2-2, with D possibly being TRBD2 (6 bases). TRBV5-3 is an open reading frame whose function is uncertain. There are 16 residues in the CDR3. V was trimmed by 7 bases and J by 3 bases, leaving 19 bases between them. The CDR3 sequence: CARRHWGAGDTGELFF. CDR3 nucleotide sequence: TGTGCCAGACGTCATTGGGGAGCGGGCGACACCGGGGAGCTGTTTTTT.

V is TRBV10-3 and J is TRBJ1-1; 8 bases align to TRBD1. The V gene's germline CDR1 is ENHRY and CDR2 SYGVKD. V trimming: 2 bases; J trimming: 3 bases; junction bases outside the gene matches: 2. This CDR3 comprises 14 residues. CDR3 sequence reads: CAISEQGAYTEAFF. The CDR3 DNA is TGTGCCATCAGTGAGCAGGGGGCCTACACTGAAGCTTTCTTT.